This entry describes one T cell receptor beta chain. The CDR3 length is 13 residues. Between the trimmed V and J ends, which lost 2 bases and 5 bases, there was a span of 10 bases. Germline V gives CDR1 MNHEY, CDR2 SVGAGI. This sample is part of a study of technical replicates of blood from a few donors. TCRdb's table, derived via immunoSEQ multiplex PCR, lists solely in-frame clones and lacks some. The sample carries tens of thousands of clones, around 90% recorded once. The J gene is TRBJ2-7, the V gene TRBV6-5; D perhaps matches TRBD1 (6 bases). The sequence was obtained from a human donor in good health. The sample taken for sequencing was T cells isolated from PBMCs. The DNA for the CDR3 is TGTGCCAGCAGTTACAACAGGGAGCACGAGCAGTACTTC. Protein product: CASSYNREHEQYF.